These 3 T cell receptor beta chains share one sample of origin, sequenced in a study of cytomegalovirus exposure and HLA in healthy donors. Both 60 Vbeta primers and 13 Jbeta primers went into the PCR. Here immunoSEQ multiplex PCR was the method, and the copy in TCRdb shows in-frame clones only, minus some. This sample carries over 100,000 clones, 76% of them seen once, and the ten largest clones take about 5.4%. Sample: PBMCs. Receptor source: a woman younger than 35 in good health and CMV-seropositive.

V gene TRBV30 combines with J gene TRBJ1-6, with TRBD1 as a possible D gene (5 bases). Germline V gene data show CDR1 as GTSNPN and CDR2 as SVGIG (reference sequence). The CDR3 length is 14 residues. V was trimmed by 2 bases and J by 2 bases, leaving 7 bases between them. The DNA of the CDR3 is TGTGCCTGGAGTTGGGGCGCCTATAATTCACCCCTCCACTTT. Amino acids: CAWSWGAYNSPLHF.

The chain recombines TRBV11-3 with TRBJ2-5, with D perhaps TRBD1 (5 bases). Trimming cost V 2 bases and J 1 base, with 14 bases left between them. The CDR3 consists of 16 residues. Germline CDR1 SGHNT, CDR2 YENEEA. CDR3 loop: CASSLRLRTSQETQYF. The CDR3 DNA is TGTGCCAGCAGCTTAAGGCTCAGGACAAGCCAAGAGACCCAGTACTTC. Drawing the rest from reference TRBV11-3 and TRBJ2-5, the complete variable domain is EAGVVQSPRYKIIEKKQPVAFWCNPISGHNTLYWYLQNLGQGPELLIRYENEEAVDDSQLPKDRFSAERLKGVDSTLKIQPAELGDSAVYLCASSLRLRTSQETQYFGPGTRLLVL.

The rearrangement uses TRBV6-5 and TRBJ2-7; 7 positions match TRBD2. The CDR3 has 15 residues. The germline V gene encodes CDR1 MNHEY and CDR2 SVGAGI. Germline trimming cut 0 bases from V and 3 bases from J; bases unmatched to any gene: 5. The DNA for the CDR3 is TGTGCCAGCAGTTACTCGATTTCGGGGGGCTACGAGCAGTACTTC. Translating gives CASSYSISGGYEQYF.